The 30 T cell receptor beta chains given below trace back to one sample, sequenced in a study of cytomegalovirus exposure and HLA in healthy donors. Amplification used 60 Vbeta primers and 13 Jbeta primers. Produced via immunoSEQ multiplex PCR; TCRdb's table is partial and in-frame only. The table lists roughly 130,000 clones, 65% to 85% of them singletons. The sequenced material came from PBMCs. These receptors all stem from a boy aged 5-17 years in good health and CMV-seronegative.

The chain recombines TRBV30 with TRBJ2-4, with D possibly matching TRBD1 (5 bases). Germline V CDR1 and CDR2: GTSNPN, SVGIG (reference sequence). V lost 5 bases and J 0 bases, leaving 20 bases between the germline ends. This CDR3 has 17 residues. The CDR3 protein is CAWSRTSHRLAKNIQYF. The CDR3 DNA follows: TGTGCCTGGTCGAGGACATCTCATCGACTAGCCAAAAACATTCAGTACTTC.

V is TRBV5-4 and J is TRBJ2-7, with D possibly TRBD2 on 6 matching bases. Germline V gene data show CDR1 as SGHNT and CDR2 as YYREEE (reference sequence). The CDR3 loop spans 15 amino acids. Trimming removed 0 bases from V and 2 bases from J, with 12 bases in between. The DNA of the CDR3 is TGTGCCAGCAGCTTGGTCCTTAGCGGAGCCTACGAGCAGTACTTC. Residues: CASSLVLSGAYEQYF. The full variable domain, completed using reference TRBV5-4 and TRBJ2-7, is ETGVTQSPTHLIKTRGQQVTLRCSSQSGHNTVSWYQQALGQGPQFIFQYYREEENGRGNFPPRFSGLQFPNYSSELNVNALELDDSALYLCASSLVLSGAYEQYFGPGTRLTVT.

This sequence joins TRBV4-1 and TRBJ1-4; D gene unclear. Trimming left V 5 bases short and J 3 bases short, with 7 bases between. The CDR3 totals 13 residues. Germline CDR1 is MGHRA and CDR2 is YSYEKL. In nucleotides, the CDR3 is TGCGCCAGCAGCTCAGATTCTAATGAAAAACTGTTTTTT. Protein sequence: CASSSDSNEKLFF.

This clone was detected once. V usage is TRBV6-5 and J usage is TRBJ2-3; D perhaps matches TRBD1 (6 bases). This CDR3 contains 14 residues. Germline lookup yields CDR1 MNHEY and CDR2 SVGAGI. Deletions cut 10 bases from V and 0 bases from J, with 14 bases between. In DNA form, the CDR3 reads TGTGCCACCTCATTGGGGGCTAGCACAGATACGCAGTATTTT. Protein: CATSLGASTDTQYF.

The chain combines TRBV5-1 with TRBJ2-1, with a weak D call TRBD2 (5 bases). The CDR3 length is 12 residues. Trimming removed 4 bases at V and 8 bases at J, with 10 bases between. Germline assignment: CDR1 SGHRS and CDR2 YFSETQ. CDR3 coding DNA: TGCGCCAGCAGCCCTGCCGGGGATGAGCAGTTCTTC. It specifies CASSPAGDEQFF.

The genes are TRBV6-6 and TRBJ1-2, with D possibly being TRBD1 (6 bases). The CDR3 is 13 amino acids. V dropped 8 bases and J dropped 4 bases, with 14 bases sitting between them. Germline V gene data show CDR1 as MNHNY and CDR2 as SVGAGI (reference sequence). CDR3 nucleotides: TGTGCCAGCCTCTGGACAGAGCGCTATGGCTACACCTTC. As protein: CASLWTERYGYTF.

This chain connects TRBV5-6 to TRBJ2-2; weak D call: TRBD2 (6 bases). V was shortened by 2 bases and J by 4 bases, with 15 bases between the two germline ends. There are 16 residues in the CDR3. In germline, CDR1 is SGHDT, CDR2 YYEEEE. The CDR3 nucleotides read TGTGCCAGCAGCTTTGTAGGGAGGTCGGTCACCGGGGAGCTGTTTTTT. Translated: CASSFVGRSVTGELFF. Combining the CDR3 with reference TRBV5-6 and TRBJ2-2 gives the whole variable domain DAGVTQSPTHLIKTRGQQVTLRCSPKSGHDTVSWYQQALGQGPQFIFQYYEEEERQRGNFPDRFSGHQFPNYSSELNVNALLLGDSALYLCASSFVGRSVTGELFFGEGSRLTVL.

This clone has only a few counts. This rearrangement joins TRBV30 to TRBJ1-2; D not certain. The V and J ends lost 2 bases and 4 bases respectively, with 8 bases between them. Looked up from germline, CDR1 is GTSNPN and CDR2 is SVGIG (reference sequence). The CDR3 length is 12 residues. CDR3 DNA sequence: TGTGCCTGGAGTCTGCAGTCCTATGGCTACACCTTC. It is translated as CAWSLQSYGYTF.

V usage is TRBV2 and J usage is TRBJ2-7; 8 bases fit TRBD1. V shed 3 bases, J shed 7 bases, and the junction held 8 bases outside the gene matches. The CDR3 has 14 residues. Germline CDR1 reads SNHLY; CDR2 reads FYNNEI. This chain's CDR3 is CASSDWDRPMEQYF. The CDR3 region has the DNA TGTGCCAGCAGTGATTGGGACAGGCCGATGGAGCAGTACTTC.

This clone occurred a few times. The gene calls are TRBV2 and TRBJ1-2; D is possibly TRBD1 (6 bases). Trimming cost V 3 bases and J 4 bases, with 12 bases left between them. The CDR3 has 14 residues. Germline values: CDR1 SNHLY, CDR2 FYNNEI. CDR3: CASSDNSGVYGYTF. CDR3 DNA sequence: TGTGCCAGCAGTGACAATTCAGGGGTCTATGGCTACACCTTC.

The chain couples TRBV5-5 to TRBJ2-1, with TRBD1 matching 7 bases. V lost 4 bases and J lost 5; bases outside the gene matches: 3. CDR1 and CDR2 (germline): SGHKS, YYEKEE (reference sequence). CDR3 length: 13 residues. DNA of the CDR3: TGTGCCAGCAGCCCTGGGACAGACAATGAGCAGTTCTTC. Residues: CASSPGTDNEQFF.

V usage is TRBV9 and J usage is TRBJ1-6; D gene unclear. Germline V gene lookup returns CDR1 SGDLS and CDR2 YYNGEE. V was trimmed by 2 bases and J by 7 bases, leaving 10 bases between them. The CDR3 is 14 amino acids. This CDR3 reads CASSVAGWNSPLHF. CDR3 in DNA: TGTGCCAGCAGCGTGGCGGGATGGAATTCACCCCTCCACTTT. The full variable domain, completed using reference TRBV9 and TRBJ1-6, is DSGVTQTPKHLITATGQRVTLRCSPRSGDLSVYWYQQSLDQGLQFLIQYYNGEERAKGNILERFSAQQFPDLHSELNLSSLELGDSALYFCASSVAGWNSPLHFGNGTRLTVT.

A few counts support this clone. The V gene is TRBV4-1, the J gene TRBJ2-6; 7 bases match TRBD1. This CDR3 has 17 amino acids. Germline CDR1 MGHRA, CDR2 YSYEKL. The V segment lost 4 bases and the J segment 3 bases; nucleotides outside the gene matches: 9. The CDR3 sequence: CASSPQNRGDGANVLTF. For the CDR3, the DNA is TGCGCCAGCAGCCCACAAAACAGGGGAGATGGGGCCAACGTCCTGACTTTC.

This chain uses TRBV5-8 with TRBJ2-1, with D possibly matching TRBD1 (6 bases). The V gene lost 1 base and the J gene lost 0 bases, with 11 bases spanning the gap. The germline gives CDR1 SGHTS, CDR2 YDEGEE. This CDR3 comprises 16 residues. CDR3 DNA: TGTGCCAGCAGCTTGTGGACAGCGAGCTCCTACAATGAGCAGTTCTTC. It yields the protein CASSLWTASSYNEQFF.

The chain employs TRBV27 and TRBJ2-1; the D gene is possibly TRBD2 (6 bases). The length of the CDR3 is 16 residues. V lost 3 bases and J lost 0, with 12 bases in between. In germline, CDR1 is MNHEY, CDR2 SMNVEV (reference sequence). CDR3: CASSLSSVGSYNEQFF. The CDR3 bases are TGTGCCAGCAGTTTGTCTAGCGTGGGCTCCTACAATGAGCAGTTCTTC.

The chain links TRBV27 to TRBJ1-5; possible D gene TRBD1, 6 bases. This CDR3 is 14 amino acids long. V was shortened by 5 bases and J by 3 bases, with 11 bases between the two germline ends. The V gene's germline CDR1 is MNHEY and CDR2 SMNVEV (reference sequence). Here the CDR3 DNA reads TGTGCCAGCAGTCGAGGGGGATACAATCAGCCCCAGCATTTT. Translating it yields CASSRGGYNQPQHF.

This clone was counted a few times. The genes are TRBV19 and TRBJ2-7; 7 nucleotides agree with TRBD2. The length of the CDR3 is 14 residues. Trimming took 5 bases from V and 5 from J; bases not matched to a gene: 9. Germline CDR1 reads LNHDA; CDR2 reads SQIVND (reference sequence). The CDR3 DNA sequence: TGTGCCAGTAGTCAGGCGGGAGCAGTGGACGAGCAGTACTTC. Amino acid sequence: CASSQAGAVDEQYF.

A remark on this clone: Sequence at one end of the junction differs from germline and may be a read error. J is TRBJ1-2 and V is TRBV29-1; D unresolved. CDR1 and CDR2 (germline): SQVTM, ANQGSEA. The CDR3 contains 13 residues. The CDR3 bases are TGCAGCGCACCCGACGGACTTAACTGTGGCTACACCTTC. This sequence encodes CSAPDGLNCGYTF. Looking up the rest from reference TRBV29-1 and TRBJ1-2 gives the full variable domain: SAVISQKPSRDICQRGTSLTIQCQVDSQVTMMFWYRQQPGQSLTLIATANQGSEATYESGFVIDKFPISRPNLTFSTLTVSNMSPEDSSIYLCSAPDGLNCGYTFGSGTRLTVV.

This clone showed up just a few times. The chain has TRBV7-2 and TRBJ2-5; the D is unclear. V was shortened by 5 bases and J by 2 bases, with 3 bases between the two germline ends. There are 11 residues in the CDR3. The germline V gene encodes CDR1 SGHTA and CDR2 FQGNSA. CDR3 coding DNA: TGTGCCAGCAGCCTTCAAGAGACCCAGTACTTC. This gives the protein CASSLQETQYF. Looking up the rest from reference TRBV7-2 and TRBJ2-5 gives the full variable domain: GAGVSQSPSNKVTEKGKDVELRCDPISGHTALYWYRQSLGQGLEFLIYFQGNSAPDKSGLPSDRFSAERTGGSVSTLTIQRTQQEDSAVYLCASSLQETQYFGPGTRLLVL.

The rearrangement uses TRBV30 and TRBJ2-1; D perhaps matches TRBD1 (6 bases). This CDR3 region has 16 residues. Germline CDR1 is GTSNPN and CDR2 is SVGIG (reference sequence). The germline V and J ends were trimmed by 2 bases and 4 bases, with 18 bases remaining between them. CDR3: CAWSKGVQRLYNEQFF. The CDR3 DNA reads TGTGCCTGGAGTAAGGGGGTTCAGCGCCTATACAATGAGCAGTTCTTC. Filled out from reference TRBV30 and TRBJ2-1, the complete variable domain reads SQTIHQWPATLVQPVGSPLSLECTVEGTSNPNLYWYRQAAGRGLQLLFYSVGIGQISSEVPQNLSASRPQDRQFILSSKKLLLSDSGFYLCAWSKGVQRLYNEQFFGPGTRLTVL.

DNA for the CDR3: TGTGCCTACCGAGGGAGAGCAACCTACGAGCAGTACTTC. It is translated as CAYRGRATYEQYF. This chain connects TRBV30 to TRBJ2-7; possible D gene TRBD2, 5 bases. This CDR3 is 13 amino acids long. Germline V gene sequence: CDR1 GTSNPN, CDR2 SVGIG (reference sequence). Trimming pared 7 bases from V and 2 bases from J, leaving 15 bases between. Drawing the rest from reference TRBV30 and TRBJ2-7, the complete variable domain is SQTIHQWPATLVQPVGSPLSLECTVEGTSNPNLYWYRQAAGRGLQLLFYSVGIGQISSEVPQNLSASRPQDRQFILSSKKLLLSDSGFYLCAYRGRATYEQYFGPGTRLTVT.

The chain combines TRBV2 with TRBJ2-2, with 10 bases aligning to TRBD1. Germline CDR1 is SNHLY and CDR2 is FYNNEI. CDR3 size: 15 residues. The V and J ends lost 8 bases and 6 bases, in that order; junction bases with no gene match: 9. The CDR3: CASSLRDRGPGELFF. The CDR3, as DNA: TGTGCCAGCTCCCTAAGGGACAGGGGACCCGGGGAGCTGTTTTTT.

The CDR3 region has the DNA TGTGGCTCTACCTCCGGGGAGAAGAACACCGGGGAGCTGTTTTTT. It is translated as CGSTSGEKNTGELFF. The chain employs TRBV30 and TRBJ2-2; D perhaps matches TRBD2 (5 bases). The germline gives CDR1 GTSNPN, CDR2 SVGIG (reference sequence). The CDR3 is made up of 15 amino acids.

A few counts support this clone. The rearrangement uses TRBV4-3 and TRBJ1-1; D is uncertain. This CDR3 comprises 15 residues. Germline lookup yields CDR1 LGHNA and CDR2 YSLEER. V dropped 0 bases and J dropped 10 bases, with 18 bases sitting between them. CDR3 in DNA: TGCGCCAGCAGCCAAGATTTCACGGGCGGGGTTCGAGCTTTCTTT. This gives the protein CASSQDFTGGVRAFF.

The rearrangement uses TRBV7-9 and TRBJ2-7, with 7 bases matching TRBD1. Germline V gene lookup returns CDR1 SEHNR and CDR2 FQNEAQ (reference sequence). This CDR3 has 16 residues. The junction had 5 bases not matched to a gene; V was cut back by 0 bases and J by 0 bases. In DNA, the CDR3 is TGTGCCAGCAGCTTAGCCACAGGGGCTATCTCCTACGAGCAGTACTTC. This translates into CASSLATGAISYEQYF.

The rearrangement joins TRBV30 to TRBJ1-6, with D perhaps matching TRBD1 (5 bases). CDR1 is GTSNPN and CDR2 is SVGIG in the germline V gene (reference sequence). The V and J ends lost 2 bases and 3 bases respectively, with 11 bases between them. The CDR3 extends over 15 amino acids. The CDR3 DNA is TGTGCCTGGAGTCCACGGGGGGGCTATAATTCACCCCTCCACTTT. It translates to CAWSPRGGYNSPLHF.

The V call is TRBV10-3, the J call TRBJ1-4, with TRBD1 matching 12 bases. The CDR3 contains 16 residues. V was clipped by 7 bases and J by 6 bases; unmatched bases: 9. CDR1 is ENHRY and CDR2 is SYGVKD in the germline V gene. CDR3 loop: CAIKGGTGGLDEKLFF. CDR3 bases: TGTGCCATCAAGGGGGGGACAGGGGGCTTGGATGAAAAACTGTTTTTT.

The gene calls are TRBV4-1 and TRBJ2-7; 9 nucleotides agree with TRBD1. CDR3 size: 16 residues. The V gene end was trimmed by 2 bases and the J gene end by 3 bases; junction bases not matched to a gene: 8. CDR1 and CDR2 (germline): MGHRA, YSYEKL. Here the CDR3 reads CASSQPGTGIIYEQYF. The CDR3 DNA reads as TGCGCCAGCAGCCAACCCGGGACAGGGATTATCTACGAGCAGTACTTC.

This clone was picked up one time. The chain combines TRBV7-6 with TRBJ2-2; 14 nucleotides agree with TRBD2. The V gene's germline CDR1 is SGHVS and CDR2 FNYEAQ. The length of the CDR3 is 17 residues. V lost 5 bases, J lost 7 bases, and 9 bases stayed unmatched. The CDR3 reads CASSTPGLAGEDGELFF. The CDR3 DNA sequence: TGTGCCAGCAGCACGCCGGGACTAGCGGGAGAGGACGGGGAGCTGTTTTTT.

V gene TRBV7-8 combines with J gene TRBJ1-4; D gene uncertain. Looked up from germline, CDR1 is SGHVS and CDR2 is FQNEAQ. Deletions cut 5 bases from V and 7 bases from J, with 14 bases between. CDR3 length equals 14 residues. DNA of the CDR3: TGTGCCAGCAGCCCGGGTTTATTGGGTGAAAAACTGTTTTTT. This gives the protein CASSPGLLGEKLFF.